These 30 T cell receptor beta chains were all obtained from the same sample, sequenced in a study of shared clonotypes between healthy human individuals. The protocol was immunoSEQ multiplex PCR, while the TCRdb copy is restricted to in-frame clones and leaves out a portion. Among roughly 700,000 clones listed, about nine tenths were seen once. The material sequenced was memory CD8+ T cells from PBMCs. Subset reported: CD45RO+ cells pooled with CCR7-negative TemRA cells. All receptors come from a man aged 18 to 30 in good health. Some clones in this sample may be carry-over from other donors' samples.

The chain couples TRBV29-1 to TRBJ2-2; no reliable D call. Trimming removed 0 bases at V and 9 bases at J, with 17 bases between. CDR1 and CDR2 from the germline V gene are SQVTM and ANQGSEA. CDR3 length equals 15 residues. CDR3 nucleotides: TGCAGCGTTGAAGATCATGCGGATACACCGAGGGAGCTGTTTTTT. Residues: CSVEDHADTPRELFF.

The sample holds one count of this clone. The same CDR3 also results from other DNA sequences found in this sample. The CDR3 DNA reads TGTGCCACCAGCAGAACGTCCACAGATACGCAGTATTTT. Its translation is CATSRTSTDTQYF. V gene TRBV15 combines with J gene TRBJ2-3; D unresolved. The germline V and J ends were trimmed by 2 bases and 2 bases, with 5 bases remaining between them. Germline lookup yields CDR1 LNHNV and CDR2 YYDKDF (reference sequence). The CDR3 sequence is 13 residues long.

The genes are TRBV6-6 and TRBJ1-3; D is unresolved. The V end lost 0 bases, the J end lost 1 base, and 7 bases lay between the germline ends. The CDR3 totals 15 residues. CDR1 is MNHNY and CDR2 is SVGAGI in the germline V gene (reference sequence). The CDR3 spells CASSYSIGSGNTIYF. The CDR3 nucleotides are TGTGCCAGCAGTTACTCAATAGGGTCTGGAAACACCATATATTTT.

The chain joins TRBV19 to TRBJ1-1; 7 bases are a match to TRBD1. Germline lookup yields CDR1 LNHDA and CDR2 SQIVND (reference sequence). The CDR3 contains 14 residues. Trimming cost V 5 bases and J 4 bases; bases outside gene matches: 7. This CDR3 reads CASSATGSSTEAFF. In DNA form, the CDR3 reads TGTGCCAGTAGTGCGACAGGGTCGTCCACTGAAGCTTTCTTT.

This rearrangement joins TRBV7-9 to TRBJ1-2; 7 bases are a match to TRBD1. This CDR3 spans 15 amino acids. Looked up from germline, CDR1 is SEHNR and CDR2 is FQNEAQ (reference sequence). After removal of 8 bases from V and 2 bases from J, the junction contained 11 bases not matched to a gene. CDR3 region: CASADQGQLNYGYTF. The CDR3 DNA sequence: TGTGCCAGCGCCGACCAGGGACAGCTCAACTATGGCTACACCTTC.

J is TRBJ1-1 and V is TRBV5-8; D is ambiguous. Germline V lookup: CDR1 SGHTS, CDR2 YDEGEE. The CDR3 covers 14 residues. V was cut by 4 bases and J by 2 bases, with 12 bases left in between. CDR3 loop: CASSPLRGNTEAFF. The DNA for the CDR3 is TGTGCCAGCAGCCCCCTCCGGGGAAACACTGAAGCTTTCTTT.

V and J are TRBV9 and TRBJ1-1; D unresolved. V lost 0 bases to trimming and J lost 1 base, with 10 bases between them. There are 15 residues in the CDR3. Germline V gives CDR1 SGDLS, CDR2 YYNGEE. CDR3 coding DNA: TGTGCCAGCAGCGTAGCTCGGTACGGGAACACTGAAGCTTTCTTT. Amino acid sequence: CASSVARYGNTEAFF. Full variable domain (rest looked up from reference TRBV9 and TRBJ1-1): DSGVTQTPKHLITATGQRVTLRCSPRSGDLSVYWYQQSLDQGLQFLIQYYNGEERAKGNILERFSAQQFPDLHSELNLSSLELGDSALYFCASSVARYGNTEAFFGQGTRLTVV.

The chain links TRBV6-1 to TRBJ1-1; a possible D gene is TRBD1 (5 bases). CDR1 is MNHNS, CDR2 SASEGT, per germline. The length of the CDR3 is 16 residues. Trimming removed 4 bases from V and 0 bases from J, with 15 bases in between. CDR3 sequence (DNA): TGTGCCAGCAGTGGGGGGTGGCACACAATGAACACTGAAGCTTTCTTT. This translates into CASSGGWHTMNTEAFF.

This clone appeared once. J is TRBJ2-1 and V is TRBV5-1, with a tentative D call TRBD2 (5 bases). V was clipped by 1 base and J by 2 bases, with 13 bases between them. The CDR3 consists of 16 residues. CDR1 and CDR2 (germline): SGHRS, YFSETQ. In DNA form, the CDR3 reads TGCGCCAGCAGCTTGCCGGCGGGCAAGGCCTACAATGAGCAGTTCTTC. It encodes CASSLPAGKAYNEQFF.

The J gene is TRBJ2-1, the V gene TRBV15; possible D gene TRBD1, 5 bases. Trimming left V 3 bases short and J 5 bases short, with 8 bases between. CDR3 length: 13 amino acids. The V gene's germline CDR1 is LNHNV and CDR2 YYDKDF (reference sequence). The CDR3, as DNA: TGTGCCACCAGCAGGGAAGGGGACAATGAGCAGTTCTTC. It encodes CATSREGDNEQFF.

The V call is TRBV19, the J call TRBJ2-1, with a weak D call TRBD2 (5 bases). V dropped 4 bases and J dropped 8 bases, with 12 bases sitting between them. The CDR3 runs to 13 residues. In germline, CDR1 is LNHDA, CDR2 SQIVND (reference sequence). CDR3 region: CASSTRTRDEQFF. The CDR3, as DNA: TGTGCCAGTAGTACCCGGACTCGGGATGAGCAGTTCTTC.

The chain couples TRBV9 to TRBJ2-7, with D tentatively TRBD2 (6 bases). CDR1 and CDR2 (germline): SGDLS, YYNGEE. The V end lost 1 base, the J end lost 3 bases, and 11 bases lay between the germline ends. The CDR3 is 14 residues long. In DNA form, the CDR3 reads TGTGCCAGCAGCGTATCTATCGGGAGCTACGAGCAGTACTTC. Translated, it gives CASSVSIGSYEQYF.

About this clone itself: The same CDR3 also results from other DNA sequences found in this sample. This chain uses TRBV27 with TRBJ2-7; D unclear. Trimming removed 0 bases from V and 2 bases from J, with 5 bases in between. CDR1 and CDR2 (germline): MNHEY, SMNVEV (reference sequence). This CDR3 is 13 amino acids long. The CDR3 nucleotides are TGTGCCAGCAGTTTATCGAGCCCCTACGAGCAGTACTTC. Translated, it gives CASSLSSPYEQYF.

As concerns this clone: With a far larger clone one base away, a read error is the likely cause. The V and J genes are TRBV6-5 and TRBJ2-7, with D uncertain. V was pared by 7 bases and J by 6 bases, with 10 bases between. The CDR3 is 11 amino acids. The germline V gene encodes CDR1 MNHEY and CDR2 SVGAGI. The CDR3 DNA reads TGTGCCAGCACCGAAAGGAGCGAGCAGTACTTC. This translates into CASTERSEQYF.

The chain is built from TRBV27 and TRBJ2-1; 10 bases agree with TRBD1. This CDR3 has 19 residues. Trimming took 6 bases from V and 0 from J; bases not matched to a gene: 14. CDR1 and CDR2 (germline): MNHEY, SMNVEV (reference sequence). CDR3 sequence: CASRPKGQGRLSSYNEQFF. CDR3 DNA sequence: TGTGCCAGCAGACCGAAGGGACAGGGGCGTCTGAGCTCCTACAATGAGCAGTTCTTC.

This rearrangement joins TRBV27 to TRBJ2-1; D gene unclear. Deletions cut 7 bases from V and 0 bases from J, with 10 bases between. Germline loops: CDR1 MNHEY, CDR2 SMNVEV (reference sequence). CDR3 length equals 14 residues. CDR3 loop: CASTRLSSYNEQFF. CDR3 DNA: TGTGCCAGCACGCGGCTCAGCTCCTACAATGAGCAGTTCTTC.

This chain connects TRBV7-9 to TRBJ2-1; weak D call: TRBD2 (6 bases). Germline V gene lookup returns CDR1 SEHNR and CDR2 FQNEAQ (reference sequence). Trimming shortened V by 5 bases and J by 14 bases, and 22 bases separated the two germline ends. The CDR3 is 14 amino acids. The CDR3 spells CASSGRLGTGVKFF. As DNA, the CDR3 is TGTGCCAGCAGCGGCCGACTAGGAACGGGAGTCAAGTTCTTC.

The CDR3 loop is CASTRRGYVQETQYF. The CDR3 bases are TGTGCCAGCACACGCAGGGGCTACGTTCAAGAGACCCAGTACTTC. The chain employs TRBV13 and TRBJ2-5; possible D gene TRBD1, 6 bases. Germline CDR1 is PRHDT and CDR2 is FYEKMQ (reference sequence). The V end lost 7 bases, the J end lost 2 bases, and 17 bases lay between the germline ends. This CDR3 is built from 15 residues.

The CDR3, as DNA: TGTGCCTGTTGGGGGCGGGGGACAATCATTGGAGCTTTCTTT. Protein: CACWGRGTIIGAFF. The chain links TRBV30 to TRBJ1-1, with D possibly TRBD1 on 6 matching bases. The germline V gene encodes CDR1 GTSNPN and CDR2 SVGIG (reference sequence). CDR3 length: 14 residues. V was trimmed by 6 bases and J by 10 bases, leaving 24 bases between them. Combining the CDR3 with reference TRBV30 and TRBJ1-1 gives the whole variable domain SQTIHQWPATLVQPVGSPLSLECTVEGTSNPNLYWYRQAAGRGLQLLFYSVGIGQISSEVPQNLSASRPQDRQFILSSKKLLLSDSGFYLCACWGRGTIIGAFFGQGTRLTVV.

The chain recombines TRBV7-9 with TRBJ2-1; D is perhaps TRBD2 (5 bases). Germline V gene sequence: CDR1 SEHNR, CDR2 FQNEAQ (reference sequence). V lost 8 bases, J lost 0 bases, and 14 bases lay in between. The CDR3 runs 15 residues. The CDR3 nucleotides are TGTGCCAGCGACACAAGCGGAAGCTCCTACAATGAGCAGTTCTTC. It translates to CASDTSGSSYNEQFF.

This clone was picked up one time. The genes are TRBV28 and TRBJ2-3; maybe TRBD1 (5 bases). The germline V gene encodes CDR1 MDHEN and CDR2 SYDVKM. The ends were cut back, 4 bases at V and 3 bases at J, with 17 bases in the middle. The CDR3 extends over 16 amino acids. This chain's CDR3 is CASSSGFTGYTDTQYF. DNA for the CDR3: TGTGCCAGCAGTTCAGGGTTTACAGGATATACAGATACGCAGTATTTT.

This chain's CDR3 is CASSQEIAGPAYEQYF. In DNA, the CDR3 is TGCGCCAGCAGCCAAGAGATAGCGGGACCGGCTTACGAGCAGTACTTC. V usage is TRBV4-3 and J usage is TRBJ2-7; TRBD2 aligns across 8 bases. Trimming cost V 0 bases and J 4 bases; bases outside gene matches: 8. The CDR3 extends over 16 amino acids. CDR1 and CDR2 from the germline V gene are LGHNA and YSLEER.

The genes are TRBV6-6 and TRBJ2-5, with TRBD1 as a possible D gene (6 bases). V was clipped by 8 bases and J by 4 bases, with 8 bases between them. Germline V gene lookup returns CDR1 MNHNY and CDR2 SVGAGI (reference sequence). This CDR3 spans 11 amino acids. CDR3 amino acids: CASRRGETQYF. CDR3 DNA sequence: TGTGCCAGCCGCAGGGGAGAGACCCAGTACTTC.

This chain uses TRBV5-6 with TRBJ2-1; 8 bases are shared with TRBD2. The J segment lost 2 bases and the V segment lost 4 bases, leaving 8 bases of the junction unmatched. The CDR3 loop spans 16 amino acids. CDR1 and CDR2 (germline): SGHDT, YYEEEE. CDR3 sequence: CASSLGTGLAYNEQFF. The CDR3 DNA is TGTGCCAGCAGCCTCGGAACGGGACTAGCCTACAATGAGCAGTTCTTC.

The J gene is TRBJ1-4, the V gene TRBV7-9; D gene ambiguous. The CDR3 is 16 amino acids. Germline values: CDR1 SEHNR, CDR2 FQNEAQ (reference sequence). V was clipped by 5 bases and J by 5 bases, with 18 bases between them. CDR3 in DNA: TGTGCCAGCAGCCAAACGGCGGCAGGATTAAATGAAAAACTGTTTTTT. Translation gives CASSQTAAGLNEKLFF. The full variable domain, with the rest looked up from reference TRBV7-9 and TRBJ1-4, is DTGVSQNPRHKITKRGQNVTFRCDPISEHNRLYWYRQTLGQGPEFLTYFQNEAQLEKSRLLSDRFSAERPKGSFSTLEIQRTEQGDSAMYLCASSQTAAGLNEKLFFGSGTQLSVL.

The chain uses TRBV7-2 and TRBJ2-7; no definite D call. V gave up 1 base and J gave up 3 bases, with 19 bases separating them. This CDR3 is 17 amino acids long. Germline lookup yields CDR1 SGHTA and CDR2 FQGNSA. The CDR3 DNA sequence: TGTGCCAGCAGCTTAGGGATGTTCCGGGCGGCAAGCTACGAGCAGTACTTC. Its protein is CASSLGMFRAASYEQYF.

The gene calls are TRBV27 and TRBJ2-1, with 9 nucleotides matching TRBD2. Germline CDR1 reads MNHEY; CDR2 reads SMNVEV (reference sequence). The length of the CDR3 is 16 residues. V was clipped by 2 bases and J by 6 bases; unmatched bases: 8. The CDR3 sequence is CASSLRASGTTNEQFF. The CDR3 DNA is TGTGCCAGCAGTTTACGAGCTAGCGGGACCACCAATGAGCAGTTCTTC.

The CDR3 protein is CASSLSPLQIPSNQPQHF. CDR3 DNA: TGCGCCAGCAGCTTGTCACCACTGCAAATCCCTAGCAATCAGCCCCAGCATTTT. The chain carries TRBV5-1 and TRBJ1-5, with D uncertain. With 1 base removed from V and 0 bases from J, the gap between germline ends came to 17 bases. The CDR3 totals 18 residues. Germline V CDR1 and CDR2: SGHRS, YFSETQ.

The V and J genes are TRBV7-3 and TRBJ2-7; D call uncertain. In germline, CDR1 is SGHTA, CDR2 FQGTGA. The CDR3 extends over 17 amino acids. With 7 bases removed from V and 3 bases from J, the gap between germline ends came to 25 bases. The CDR3 sequence is CASTHHMCGPLYYEQYF. As DNA, the CDR3 is TGTGCCAGCACCCACCACATGTGCGGCCCCCTCTACTACGAGCAGTACTTC.

The genes are TRBV27 and TRBJ2-7; D not certain. This CDR3 is built from 12 residues. V was cut by 5 bases and J by 1 base, with 6 bases left in between. CDR1 MNHEY and CDR2 SMNVEV come from the germline V gene (reference sequence). CDR3 protein: CASSPPSYEQYF. Here the CDR3 DNA reads TGTGCCAGCAGTCCGCCGTCCTACGAGCAGTACTTC.